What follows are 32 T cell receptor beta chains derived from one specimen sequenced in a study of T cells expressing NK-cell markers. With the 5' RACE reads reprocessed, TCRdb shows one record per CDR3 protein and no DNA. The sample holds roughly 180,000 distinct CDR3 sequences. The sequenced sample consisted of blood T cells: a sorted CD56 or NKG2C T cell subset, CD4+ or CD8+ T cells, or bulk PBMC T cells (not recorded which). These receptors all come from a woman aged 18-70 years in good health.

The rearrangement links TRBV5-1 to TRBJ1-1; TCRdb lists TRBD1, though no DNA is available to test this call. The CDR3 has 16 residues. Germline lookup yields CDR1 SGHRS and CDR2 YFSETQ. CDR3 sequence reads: CASSISGQASNTEAFF.

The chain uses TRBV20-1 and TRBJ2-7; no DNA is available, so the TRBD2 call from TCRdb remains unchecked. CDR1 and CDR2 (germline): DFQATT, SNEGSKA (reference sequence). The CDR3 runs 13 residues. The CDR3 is CSGVASVTYEQYF.

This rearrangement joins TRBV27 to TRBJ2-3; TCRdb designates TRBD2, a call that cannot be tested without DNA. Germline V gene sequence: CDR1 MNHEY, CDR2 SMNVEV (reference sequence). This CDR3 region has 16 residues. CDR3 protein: CASKGQTSGGSDTQYF.

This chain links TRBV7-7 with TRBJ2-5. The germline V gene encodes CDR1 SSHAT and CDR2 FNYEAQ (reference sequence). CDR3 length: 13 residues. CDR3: CASSLVGQETQYF.

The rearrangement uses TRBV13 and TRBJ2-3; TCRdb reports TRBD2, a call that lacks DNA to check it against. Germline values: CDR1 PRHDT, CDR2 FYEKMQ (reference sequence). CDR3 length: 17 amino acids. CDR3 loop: CASSLVGLAGITDTQYF.

CDR3 residues: CASSPTREYEQYF. The V call is TRBV7-9, the J call TRBJ2-7; TCRdb names TRBD1, which stays unverified in the absence of DNA. The CDR3 extends over 13 amino acids. The germline V gene has CDR1 SEHNR and CDR2 FQNEAQ (reference sequence). Filled out from reference TRBV7-9 and TRBJ2-7, the complete variable domain reads DTGVSQNPRHKITKRGQNVTFRCDPISEHNRLYWYRQTLGQGPEFLTYFQNEAQLEKSRLLSDRFSAERPKGSFSTLEIQRTEQGDSAMYLCASSPTREYEQYFGPGTRLTVT.

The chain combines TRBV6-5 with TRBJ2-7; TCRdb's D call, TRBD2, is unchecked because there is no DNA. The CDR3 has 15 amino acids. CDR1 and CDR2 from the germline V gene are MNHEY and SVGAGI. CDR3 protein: CASSSPGLATYEQYF.

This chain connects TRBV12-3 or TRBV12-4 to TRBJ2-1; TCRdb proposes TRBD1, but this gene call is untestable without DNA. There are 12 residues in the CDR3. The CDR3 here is CASSSLGTGEFF.

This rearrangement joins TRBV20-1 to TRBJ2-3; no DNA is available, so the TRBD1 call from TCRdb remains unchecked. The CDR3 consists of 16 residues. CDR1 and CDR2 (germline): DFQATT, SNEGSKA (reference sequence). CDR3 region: CSAQNLQGLATDTQYF.

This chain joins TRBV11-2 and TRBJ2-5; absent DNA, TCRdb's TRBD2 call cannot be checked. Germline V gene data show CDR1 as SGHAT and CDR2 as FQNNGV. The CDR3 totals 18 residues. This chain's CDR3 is CASSRVSGPRVPQETQYF.

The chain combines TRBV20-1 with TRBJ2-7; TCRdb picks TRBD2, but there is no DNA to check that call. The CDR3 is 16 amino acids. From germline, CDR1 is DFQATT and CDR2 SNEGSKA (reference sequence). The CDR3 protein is CSATPELAGITYEQYF.

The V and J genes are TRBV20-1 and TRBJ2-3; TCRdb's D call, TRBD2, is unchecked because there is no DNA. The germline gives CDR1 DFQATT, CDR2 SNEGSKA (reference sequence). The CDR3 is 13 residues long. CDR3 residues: CSALPLGTDTQYF.

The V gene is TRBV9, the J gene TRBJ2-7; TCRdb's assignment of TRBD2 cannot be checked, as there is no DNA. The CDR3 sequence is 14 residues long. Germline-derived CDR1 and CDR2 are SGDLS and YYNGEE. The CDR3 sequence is CASSVSSGGNEQYF.

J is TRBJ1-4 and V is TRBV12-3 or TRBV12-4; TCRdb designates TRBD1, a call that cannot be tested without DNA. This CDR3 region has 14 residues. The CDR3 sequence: CASTQMMGGQKLFF.

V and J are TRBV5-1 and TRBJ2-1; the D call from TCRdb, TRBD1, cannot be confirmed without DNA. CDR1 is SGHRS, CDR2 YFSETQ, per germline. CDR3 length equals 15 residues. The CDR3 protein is CASSLTTGSYNEQFF.

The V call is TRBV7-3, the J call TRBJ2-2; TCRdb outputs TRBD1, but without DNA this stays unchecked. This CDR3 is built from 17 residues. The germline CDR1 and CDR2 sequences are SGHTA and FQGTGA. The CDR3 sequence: CASSFYLRDKNTGELFF.

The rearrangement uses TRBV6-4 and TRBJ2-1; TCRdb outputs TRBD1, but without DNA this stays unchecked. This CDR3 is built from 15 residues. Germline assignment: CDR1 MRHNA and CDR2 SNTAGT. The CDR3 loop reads CASSSQRGAYNEQFF.

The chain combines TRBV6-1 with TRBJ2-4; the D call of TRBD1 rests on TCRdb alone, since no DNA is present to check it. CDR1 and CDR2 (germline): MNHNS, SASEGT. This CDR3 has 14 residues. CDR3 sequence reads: CASSIQGVKNIQYF.

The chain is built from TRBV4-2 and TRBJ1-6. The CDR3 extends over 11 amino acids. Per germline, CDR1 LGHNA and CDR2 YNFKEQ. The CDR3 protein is CASSQEGPLHF.

CDR3 sequence reads: CSASLGLSQETQYF. The chain has TRBV20-1 and TRBJ2-5; TCRdb indicates TRBD2, and absent DNA this call remains unverified. The CDR3 runs 14 residues. Germline loops: CDR1 DFQATT, CDR2 SNEGSKA (reference sequence).

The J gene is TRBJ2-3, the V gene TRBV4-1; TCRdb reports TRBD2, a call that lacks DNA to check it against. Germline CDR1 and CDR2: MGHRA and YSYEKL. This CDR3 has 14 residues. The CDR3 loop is CASRDSPSTDTQYF.

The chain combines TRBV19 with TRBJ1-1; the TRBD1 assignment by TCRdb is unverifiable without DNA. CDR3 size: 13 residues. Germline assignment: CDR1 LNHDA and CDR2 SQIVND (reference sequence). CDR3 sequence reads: CASSNQGFTEAFF.

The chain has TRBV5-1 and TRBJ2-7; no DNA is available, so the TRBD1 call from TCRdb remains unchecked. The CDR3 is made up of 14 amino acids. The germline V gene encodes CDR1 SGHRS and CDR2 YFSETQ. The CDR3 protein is CASVPGLGSYEQYF.

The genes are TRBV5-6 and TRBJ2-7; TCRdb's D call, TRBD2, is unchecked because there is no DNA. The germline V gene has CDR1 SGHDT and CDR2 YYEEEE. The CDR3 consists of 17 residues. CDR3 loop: CASSGGSRSLGVSEQYF.

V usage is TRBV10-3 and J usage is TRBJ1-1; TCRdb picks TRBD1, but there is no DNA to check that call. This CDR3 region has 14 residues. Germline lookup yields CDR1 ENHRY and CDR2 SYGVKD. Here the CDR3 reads CAISGQGADAEAFF.

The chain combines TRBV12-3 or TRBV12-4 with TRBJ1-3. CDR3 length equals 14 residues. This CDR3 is CASSHTGPGNTIYF.

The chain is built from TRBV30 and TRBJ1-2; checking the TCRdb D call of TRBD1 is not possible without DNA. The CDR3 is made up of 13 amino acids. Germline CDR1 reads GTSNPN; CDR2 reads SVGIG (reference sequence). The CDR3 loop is CAWSNRGTYGYTF.

CDR3 sequence reads: CASSPPGQGMYEQYF. This chain uses TRBV18 with TRBJ2-7; lacking DNA, the TRBD1 call made by TCRdb goes unchecked. The germline V gene encodes CDR1 KGHSH and CDR2 LQKENI. The CDR3 extends over 15 amino acids.

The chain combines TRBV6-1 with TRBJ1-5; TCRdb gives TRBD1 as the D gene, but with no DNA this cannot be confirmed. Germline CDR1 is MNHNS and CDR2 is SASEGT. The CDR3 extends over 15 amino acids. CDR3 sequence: CASTQRGNSNQPQHF.

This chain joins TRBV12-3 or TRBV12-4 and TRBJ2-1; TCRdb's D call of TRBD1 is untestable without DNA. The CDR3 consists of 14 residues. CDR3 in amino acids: CASSLPQGANEQFF.

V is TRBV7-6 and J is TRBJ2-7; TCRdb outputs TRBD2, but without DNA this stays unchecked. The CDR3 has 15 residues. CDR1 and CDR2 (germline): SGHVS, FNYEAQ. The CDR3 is CASSLVAGSPYEQYF.

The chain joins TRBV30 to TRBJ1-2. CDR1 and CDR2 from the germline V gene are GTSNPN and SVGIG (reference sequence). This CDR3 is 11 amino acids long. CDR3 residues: CACEQNYGYTF.